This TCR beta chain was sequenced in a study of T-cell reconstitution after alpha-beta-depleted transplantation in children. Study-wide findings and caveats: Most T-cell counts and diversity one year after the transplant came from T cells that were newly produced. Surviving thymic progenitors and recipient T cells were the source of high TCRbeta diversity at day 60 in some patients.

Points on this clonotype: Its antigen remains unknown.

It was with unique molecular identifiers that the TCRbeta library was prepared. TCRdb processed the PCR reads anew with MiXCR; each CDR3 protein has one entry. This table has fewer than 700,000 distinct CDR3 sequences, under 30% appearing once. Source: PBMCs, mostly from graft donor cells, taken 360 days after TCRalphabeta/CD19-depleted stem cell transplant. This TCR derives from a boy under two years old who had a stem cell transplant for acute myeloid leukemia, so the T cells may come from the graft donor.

As DNA, the CDR3 is TGCGCCAGCAGTGAGGACAGGTCCGAAGAGACCCAGTACTTC. This sequence encodes CASSEDRSEETQYF. The rearrangement links TRBV10-2 to TRBJ2-5; D possibly corresponds to TRBD1 (6 bases). This CDR3 is 14 amino acids long. The germline CDR1 and CDR2 sequences are WSHSY and SAAADI. V was trimmed by 2 bases and J by 3 bases, leaving 10 bases between them.